The present entry profiles one T cell receptor (beta chain) with its context. Its antigen remains unidentified. This specimen comes from a study of Ad26.COV2.S vaccination and SARS-CoV-2 variants. Study-level background: This donor came from the COV1001 trial of Ad26.COV2.S.

Study conclusions and caveats: Higher spike-specific TCR breadth was found in vaccine recipients than in placebo recipients.

Treatment indicated: around 19 received Ad26.COV2.S at low or high dose, single or two shots; 5 received placebo; per-sample allocation not given. Sampling occurred on day 63 after the first vaccine or placebo injection. An adult donor aged 18-55 years was enrolled in Boston. Sequencing used immunoSEQ multiplex PCR; TCRdb keeps in-frame clones, though not all of them. The data contain about 440,000 clones, less than 95% of them seen just once; the ten biggest clones take up about 4.4%. Trimming removed 0 bases from V and 7 bases from J, with 15 bases in between. The CDR3 is made up of 15 amino acids. The V gene's germline CDR1 is SGHAT and CDR2 FQNNGV.

The receptor was isolated from a person aged 18-60 years who received the Ad26.COV2.S COVID-19 vaccine or a placebo. The chain combines TRBV11-2 with TRBJ1-1; D gene unclear. Sequencing used peripheral blood, obtained in a trial of Ad26.COV2.S vaccine versus placebo. CDR3 in DNA: TGTGCCAGCAGCTTAGATCGGGCTAGGGTCAGTGAAGCTTTCTTT. This codes for CASSLDRARVSEAFF.